The rows below give T cell receptor beta chains drawn from one sample of a study of CD8 T cells in ankylosing spondylitis. TCRdb itself ran the 5' RACE reads through MiXCR, one entry per CDR3 protein. The sample contains 250,000 to 400,000 distinct CDR3 sequences, roughly 11% of which appear only once. The sequenced material came from blood, either unsorted or a sorted T cell fraction (not recorded which). These receptor sequences come from a female donor with ankylosing spondylitis or in good health (not recorded which). CDR3s include the opening cysteine and the closing phenylalanine or tryptophan. The D gene is left open where the match is weak. Size is omitted from some rows. Given values are once, few, many or a class for expanded clones.

CDR3,DNA,J,V,length,D,size
CSARHETGSYEQYF,TGCAGTGCTCGCCATGAGACAGGATCCTACGAGCAGTACTTC,TRBJ2-7,TRBV20-1,14,-,many
CSASEGGYEQYF,TGCAGTGCTAGTGAAGGGGGCTACGAGCAGTACTTC,TRBJ2-7,TRBV20-1,12,-,many
CSASRSHNSPLHF,TGCAGTGCTAGCCGCAGCCATAATTCACCCCTCCACTTT,TRBJ1-6,TRBV20-1,13,-,many
CSVPLAGGHPSYNEQFF,TGCAGCGTCCCTCTGGCGGGGGGGCACCCCTCCTACAATGAGCAGTTCTTC,TRBJ2-1,TRBV29-1,17,TRBD2,many
CASSPSLTSGGPGDTQYF,TGTGCCAGCAGCCCCTCGTTGACTAGCGGGGGGCCAGGGGATACGCAGTATTTT,TRBJ2-3,TRBV7-3,18,TRBD2,few
CAISRSSDNEQFF,TGTGCCATCAGTAGATCATCTGACAATGAGCAGTTCTTC,TRBJ2-1,TRBV10-3,13,-,few
CASSFPRANLDNEQFF,TGTGCCAGCAGCTTCCCCAGGGCGAACTTGGACAATGAGCAGTTCTTC,TRBJ2-1,TRBV7-9,16,-,few
CARLGSSQYF,TGCGCCAGGCTAGGGAGTTCGCAGTATTTT,TRBJ2-3,TRBV5-1,10,-,many
CASSPNSQTSGANVLTF,TGTGCCAGCTCACCAAACTCGCAGACCTCTGGGGCCAACGTCCTGACTTTC,TRBJ2-6,TRBV18,17,-,-
CATSDLLASGGKNEQFF,TGTGCCACCAGTGATTTGCTGGCTTCGGGGGGGAAAAATGAGCAGTTCTTC,TRBJ2-1,TRBV24-1,17,TRBD2,few
CASSLAGLNYGYTF,TGCGCCAGCAGTCTGGCGGGTCTCAACTATGGCTACACCTTC,TRBJ1-2,TRBV5-1,14,-,many
CTSSLDFSEETQYF,TGCACCAGCAGCTTGGATTTTTCCGAAGAGACCCAGTACTTC,TRBJ2-5,TRBV5-1,14,-,-
CSAPPGPPRGNEQFF,TGCAGTGCGCCACCGGGACCCCCCCGGGGCAATGAGCAGTTCTTC,TRBJ2-1,TRBV20-1,15,-,many
CASSPGTSGSLEQFF,TGTGCCAGCAGCCCGGGGACTAGCGGGAGCCTTGAGCAGTTCTTC,TRBJ2-1,TRBV7-2,15,TRBD2,few
CSARGRGGYEQFF,TGCAGCGCCAGGGGGCGGGGGGGATATGAGCAGTTCTTC,TRBJ2-1,TRBV29-1,13,-,many
CSARAGTSEGF,TGCAGTGCTAGGGCCGGGACTAGCGAGGGTTTC,TRBJ2-5,TRBV20-1,11,TRBD2,-
CASSLVGDYNEQFF,TGTGCCAGCAGCTTGGTTGGGGACTACAATGAGCAGTTCTTC,TRBJ2-1,TRBV5-4,14,-,many
CASRKPGVHEQFF,TGTGCCAGCAGAAAACCGGGCGTCCATGAGCAGTTCTTC,TRBJ2-1,TRBV7-9,13,-,many
CASSLAHRGRRNTEAFF,TGTGCCAGCAGTTTAGCGCACAGGGGGCGGCGGAACACTGAAGCTTTCTTT,TRBJ1-1,TRBV12-3/TRBV12-4,17,TRBD1,-
CASSLVPGTEAFF,TGTGCCAGCAGCTTGGTCCCGGGGACTGAAGCTTTCTTT,TRBJ1-1,TRBV5-5,13,-,many
CASSVVAVPDLMDTF,TGTGCCAGCAGCGTAGTGGCAGTACCGGATCTTATGGACACCTTC,TRBJ1-2,TRBV9,15,-,many
CASSLKGPTYEQYF,TGCGCCAGCAGCTTAAAAGGACCCACCTACGAGCAGTACTTC,TRBJ2-7,TRBV5-1,14,-,many
CASSLETSGTYNEQFF,TGCGCCAGCAGCTTGGAGACTAGCGGGACCTACAATGAGCAGTTCTTC,TRBJ2-1,TRBV5-1,16,TRBD2,few
CAISNSQGIQETQYF,TGTGCCATCAGTAACTCACAGGGGATCCAAGAGACCCAGTACTTC,TRBJ2-5,TRBV10-3,15,TRBD1,-
CASSQHRGGAEKLFF,TGTGCCAGCAGCCAACACAGGGGAGGGGCTGAAAAACTGTTTTTT,TRBJ1-4,TRBV7-2,15,TRBD1,few
CASSPEGSGEPFF,TGTGCCAGCAGTCCCGAGGGGTCCGGGGAGCCGTTTTTT,TRBJ2-2,TRBV7-9,13,-,-
CASSQDGMMNTEAFF,TGTGCCAGCAGCCAAGACGGAATGATGAACACTGAAGCTTTCTTT,TRBJ1-1,TRBV14,15,-,-
CASSIKTPGAQPQHF,TGTGCCAGTAGTATAAAGACACCGGGGGCTCAGCCCCAGCATTTT,TRBJ1-5,TRBV19,15,-,few
CASSRSGQQSSYEQYF,TGTGCCAGCAGTCGGTCGGGGCAACAAAGCTCCTACGAGCAGTACTTC,TRBJ2-7,TRBV6-1,16,-,-
CASSLQTGGQETQYF,TGTGCCAGCAGCCTACAGACAGGGGGCCAAGAGACCCAGTACTTC,TRBJ2-5,TRBV7-2,15,TRBD1,many
CASSLFGHFQETQYF,TGTGCCAGCAGCTTATTCGGGCACTTCCAAGAGACCCAGTACTTC,TRBJ2-5,TRBV7-2,15,-,many
CSAITGGVKGYTF,TGCAGTGCCATCACAGGGGGCGTAAAGGGCTACACCTTC,TRBJ1-2,TRBV20-1,13,TRBD1,-
CASSLDTGEINEQFF,TGTGCCAGCAGCTTAGATACGGGAGAGATCAATGAGCAGTTCTTC,TRBJ2-1,TRBV11-2,15,-,few
CSAYPGQTNTEAFF,TGCAGTGCATATCCGGGACAGACAAACACTGAAGCTTTCTTT,TRBJ1-1,TRBV20-1,14,TRBD1,many
CASSLSPHNLNQPQHF,TGTGCCAGCAGCTTGAGTCCCCATAATCTCAATCAGCCCCAGCATTTT,TRBJ1-5,TRBV5-5,16,-,many
CASSEFNRRGNGYTF,TGTGCCAGCAGTGAATTTAATCGCAGGGGTAATGGCTACACCTTC,TRBJ1-2,TRBV25-1,15,-,many
CSQDRTNTEAFF,TGCAGCCAGGACAGGACGAACACTGAAGCTTTCTTT,TRBJ1-1,TRBV20-1,12,TRBD1,many
CASSRERSSYNEQFF,TGTGCCAGCAGTCGAGAGCGGAGCTCCTACAATGAGCAGTTCTTC,TRBJ2-1,TRBV12-3/TRBV12-4,15,-,many
CASSQDRNEQYF,TGCGCCAGCAGCCAAGATAGGAACGAGCAGTACTTC,TRBJ2-7,TRBV4-1,12,-,many
CASSLGLVRETQYF,TGTGCCAGCAGCTTAGGACTAGTTCGAGAGACCCAGTACTTC,TRBJ2-5,TRBV5-5,14,TRBD2,many
CSARGGETGTLYGYTF,TGCAGTGCTAGAGGTGGGGAGACAGGGACTCTCTATGGCTACACCTTC,TRBJ1-2,TRBV20-1,16,TRBD1,many
CSAPGQGRAGELFF,TGCAGTGCACCGGGACAGGGTCGGGCCGGGGAGCTGTTTTTT,TRBJ2-2,TRBV20-1,14,TRBD1,many
CASSVAGADTEAFF,TGTGCCAGCAGCGTAGCTGGGGCGGATACTGAAGCTTTCTTT,TRBJ1-1,TRBV9,14,-,many
CASSYLNSGGKNEQFF,TGTGCCAGCAGTTACCTGAATAGCGGGGGGAAGAATGAGCAGTTCTTC,TRBJ2-1,TRBV6-5,16,TRBD2,many
CSARDPGMGAQHF,TGCAGTGCTAGGGACCCCGGTATGGGGGCCCAGCATTTT,TRBJ1-5,TRBV20-1,13,-,many
CASSHTWGDTEAFF,TGTGCCAGCAGCCACACATGGGGGGACACTGAAGCTTTCTTT,TRBJ1-1,TRBV7-8,14,-,many
CASSRVSTDTQYF,TGTGCCAGCTCCAGGGTGAGCACAGATACGCAGTATTTT,TRBJ2-3,TRBV27,13,-,many
CASSGEGETQYF,TGTGCCAGCAGCGGAGAGGGGGAGACCCAGTACTTC,TRBJ2-5,TRBV5-6,12,-,many
CASSLVRNSYNEQFF,TGTGCCAGCAGCTTAGTACGGAACTCCTACAATGAGCAGTTCTTC,TRBJ2-1,TRBV7-2,15,-,-
CASSVGPGTDTQYF,TGTGCCAGCAGTGTTGGGCCAGGCACAGATACGCAGTATTTT,TRBJ2-3,TRBV2,14,-,-
CASSLGPLSYEQYF,TGTGCCAGCAGCTTAGGCCCGCTGTCCTACGAGCAGTACTTC,TRBJ2-7,TRBV7-8,14,-,many